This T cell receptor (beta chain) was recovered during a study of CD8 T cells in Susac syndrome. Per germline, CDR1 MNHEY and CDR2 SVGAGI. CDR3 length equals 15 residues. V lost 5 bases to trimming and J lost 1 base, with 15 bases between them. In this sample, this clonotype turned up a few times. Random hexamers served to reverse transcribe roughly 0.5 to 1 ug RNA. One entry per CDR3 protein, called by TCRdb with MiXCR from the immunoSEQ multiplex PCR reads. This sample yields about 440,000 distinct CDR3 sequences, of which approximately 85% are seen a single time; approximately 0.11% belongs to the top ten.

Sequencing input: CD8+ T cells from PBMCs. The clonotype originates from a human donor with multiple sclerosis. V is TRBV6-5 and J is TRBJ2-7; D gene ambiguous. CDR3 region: CASSPLWMYSYEQYF. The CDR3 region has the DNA TGTGCCAGCAGTCCTCTTTGGATGTATTCCTACGAGCAGTACTTC.